This T cell receptor (beta chain) was documented in a study of shared clonotypes between healthy human individuals. Points from the study as a whole: Estimated richness was generally greater in naive than memory subsets.

Germline-derived CDR1 and CDR2 are MNHEY and SMNVEV (reference sequence). V gave up 0 bases and J gave up 5 bases, with 17 bases separating them. The CDR3 has 17 residues. A single count supports this clone. Its target is unknown. Sequencing was performed with immunoSEQ multiplex PCR; in TCRdb, only in-frame clones are kept and a portion is missing. Of approximately 1.9 million clones in the sample, 93% are singletons; the top ten hold around 1.7%. Naive CD8 cells lacked CD45RO, underwent positive selection for CCR7 and left out terminally differentiated effector memory CD45RA+ cells. The rearrangement joins TRBV27 to TRBJ2-1; D uncertain. This receptor was taken from a man between 18 and 29 years old in good health. Some clones in this sample may be carry-over from other donors' samples. Material for sequencing was naive CD8+ T cells from PBMCs. The CDR3 DNA follows: TGTGCCAGCAGTTTATCGGTCTTGGTAGGTGCGCACAATGAGCAGTTCTTC. Translation: CASSLSVLVGAHNEQFF.